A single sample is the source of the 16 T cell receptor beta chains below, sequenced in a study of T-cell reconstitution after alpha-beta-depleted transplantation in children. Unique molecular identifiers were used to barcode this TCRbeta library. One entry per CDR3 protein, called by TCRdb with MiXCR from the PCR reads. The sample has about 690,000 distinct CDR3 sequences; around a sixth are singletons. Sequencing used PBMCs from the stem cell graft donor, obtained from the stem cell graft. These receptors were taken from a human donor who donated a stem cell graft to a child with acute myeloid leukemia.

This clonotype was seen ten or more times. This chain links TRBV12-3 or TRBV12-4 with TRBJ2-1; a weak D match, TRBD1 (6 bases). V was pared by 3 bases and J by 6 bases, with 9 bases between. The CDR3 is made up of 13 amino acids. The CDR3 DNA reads TGTGCCAGCAGTTTTATGGGGGCCAATGAGCAGTTCTTC. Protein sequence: CASSFMGANEQFF.

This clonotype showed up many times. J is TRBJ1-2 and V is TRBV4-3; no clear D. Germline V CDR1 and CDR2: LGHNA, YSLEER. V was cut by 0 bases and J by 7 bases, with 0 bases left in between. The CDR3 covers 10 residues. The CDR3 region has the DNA TGCGCCAGCAGCCAAGATGGCTACACCTTC. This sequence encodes CASSQDGYTF.

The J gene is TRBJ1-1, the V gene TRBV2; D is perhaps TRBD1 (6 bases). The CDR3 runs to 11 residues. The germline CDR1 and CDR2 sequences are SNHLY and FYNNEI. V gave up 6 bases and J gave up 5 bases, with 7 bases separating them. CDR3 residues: CASSGQTEAFF. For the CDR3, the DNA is TGTGCCAGCAGCGGACAGACTGAAGCTTTCTTT.

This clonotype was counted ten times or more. The CDR3 region has the DNA TGCGCCAGCAGCGTGGACAGGGTTAGCGATACGCAGTATTTT. Translating it yields CASSVDRVSDTQYF. The chain couples TRBV5-1 to TRBJ2-3, with 8 bases that match TRBD1. Looked up from germline, CDR1 is SGHRS and CDR2 is YFSETQ. This CDR3 is built from 14 residues. V lost 4 bases to trimming and J lost 6 bases; unmatched junction nucleotides: 7.

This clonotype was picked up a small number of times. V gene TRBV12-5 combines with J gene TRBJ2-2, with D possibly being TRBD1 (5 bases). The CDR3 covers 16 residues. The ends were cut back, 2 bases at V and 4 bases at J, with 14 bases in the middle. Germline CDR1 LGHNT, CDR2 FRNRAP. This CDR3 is CASGLTSPGITGELFF. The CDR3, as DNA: TGTGCTAGTGGTTTGACCTCCCCAGGGATCACCGGGGAGCTGTTTTTT. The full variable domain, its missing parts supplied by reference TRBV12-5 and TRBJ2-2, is DARVTQTPRHKVTEMGQEVTMRCQPILGHNTVFWYRQTMMQGLELLAYFRNRAPLDDSGMPKDRFSAEMPDATLATLKIQPSEPRDSAVYFCASGLTSPGITGELFFGEGSRLTVL.

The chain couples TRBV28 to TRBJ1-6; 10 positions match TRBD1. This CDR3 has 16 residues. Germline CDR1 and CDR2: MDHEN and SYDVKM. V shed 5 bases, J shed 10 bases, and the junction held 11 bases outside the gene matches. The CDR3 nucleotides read TGTGCCAGCAGTCTCGCCCAGGGACAGGGGACCTCACCCCTCCACTTT. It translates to CASSLAQGQGTSPLHF.

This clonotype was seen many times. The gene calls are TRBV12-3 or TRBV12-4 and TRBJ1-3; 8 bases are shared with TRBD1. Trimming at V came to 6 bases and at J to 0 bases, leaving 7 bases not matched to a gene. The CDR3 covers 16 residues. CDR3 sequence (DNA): TGTGCCAGCAGACCGACAGGGGCAAACTCTGGAAACACCATATATTTT. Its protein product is CASRPTGANSGNTIYF.

The CDR3 nucleotides read TGCGCCAGCAGCTTGGAATCTGTCGTAGGAGTTGTCACTGAAGCTTTCTTT. Encoded protein: CASSLESVVGVVTEAFF. The rearrangement joins TRBV5-1 to TRBJ1-1, with no clear D. This CDR3 is built from 17 residues. Germline V gene sequence: CDR1 SGHRS, CDR2 YFSETQ. The V end lost 0 bases, the J end lost 4 bases, and 19 bases lay between the germline ends.

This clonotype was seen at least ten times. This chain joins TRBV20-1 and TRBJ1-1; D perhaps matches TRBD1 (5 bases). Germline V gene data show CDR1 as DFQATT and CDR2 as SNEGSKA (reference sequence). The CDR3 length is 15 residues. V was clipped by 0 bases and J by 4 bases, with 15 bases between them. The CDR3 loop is CSARDQAGLGTEAFF. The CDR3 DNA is TGCAGTGCTAGAGATCAAGCAGGGCTGGGCACTGAAGCTTTCTTT.

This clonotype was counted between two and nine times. The CDR3 loop reads CSARFASGGAVGTQYF. The CDR3, as DNA: TGCAGTGCTAGATTTGCTAGCGGGGGGGCCGTGGGAACGCAGTATTTT. This chain links TRBV20-1 with TRBJ2-3, with 12 bases fitting TRBD2. Germline trimming cut 2 bases from V and 9 bases from J; bases unmatched to any gene: 12. The germline CDR1 and CDR2 sequences are DFQATT and SNEGSKA (reference sequence). This CDR3 contains 16 residues.

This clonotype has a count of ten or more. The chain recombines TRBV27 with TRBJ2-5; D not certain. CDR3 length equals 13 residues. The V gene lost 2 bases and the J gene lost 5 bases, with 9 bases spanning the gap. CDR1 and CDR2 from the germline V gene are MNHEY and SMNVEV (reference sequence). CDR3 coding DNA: TGTGCCAGCAGTTTAGGCCCCTTGGAGACCCAGTACTTC. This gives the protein CASSLGPLETQYF.

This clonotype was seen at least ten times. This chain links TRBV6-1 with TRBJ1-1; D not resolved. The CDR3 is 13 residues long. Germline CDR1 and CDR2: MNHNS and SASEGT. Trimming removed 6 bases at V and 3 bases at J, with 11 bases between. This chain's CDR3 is CASSSLVDTEAFF. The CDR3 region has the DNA TGTGCCAGCAGCTCCCTAGTGGACACTGAAGCTTTCTTT.

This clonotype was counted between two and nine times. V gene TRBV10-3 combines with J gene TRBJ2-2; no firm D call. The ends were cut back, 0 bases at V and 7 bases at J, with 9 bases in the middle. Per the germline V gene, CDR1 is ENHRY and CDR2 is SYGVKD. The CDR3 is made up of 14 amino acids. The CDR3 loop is CAISESLQRGELFF. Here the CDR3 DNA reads TGTGCCATCAGTGAGTCATTACAGCGCGGGGAGCTGTTTTTT.

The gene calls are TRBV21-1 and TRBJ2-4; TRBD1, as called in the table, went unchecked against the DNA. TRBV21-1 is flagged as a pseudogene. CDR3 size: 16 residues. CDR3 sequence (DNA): TGTGCCAGCAGAACAGGACAGGGACTAGCCAAAAACATTCAGTACTTC. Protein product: CASRTGQGLAKNIQYF.

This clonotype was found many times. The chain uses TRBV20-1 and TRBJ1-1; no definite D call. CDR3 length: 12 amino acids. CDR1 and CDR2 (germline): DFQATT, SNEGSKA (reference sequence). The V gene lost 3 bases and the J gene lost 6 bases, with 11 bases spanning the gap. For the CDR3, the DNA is TGCAGTGCTAGCCGGGAGGCAGCTGAAGCTTTCTTT. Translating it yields CSASREAAEAFF.

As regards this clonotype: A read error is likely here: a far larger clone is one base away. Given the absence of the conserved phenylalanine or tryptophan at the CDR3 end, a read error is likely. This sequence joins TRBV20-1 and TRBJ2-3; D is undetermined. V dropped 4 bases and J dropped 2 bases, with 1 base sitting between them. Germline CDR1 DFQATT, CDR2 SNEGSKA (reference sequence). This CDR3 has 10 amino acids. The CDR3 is CSATTDTQYI. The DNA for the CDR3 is TGCAGTGCTACCACAGATACGCAGTATATT.